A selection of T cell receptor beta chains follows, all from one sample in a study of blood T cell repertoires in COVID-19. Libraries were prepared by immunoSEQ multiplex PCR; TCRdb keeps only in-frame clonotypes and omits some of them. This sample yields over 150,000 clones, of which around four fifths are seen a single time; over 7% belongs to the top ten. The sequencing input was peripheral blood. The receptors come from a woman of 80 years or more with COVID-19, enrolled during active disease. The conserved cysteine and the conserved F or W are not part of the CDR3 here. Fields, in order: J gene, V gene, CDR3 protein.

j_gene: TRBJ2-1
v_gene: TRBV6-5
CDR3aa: ATQLWGEVVHEQF

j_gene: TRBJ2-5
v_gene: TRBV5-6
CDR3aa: ASSLIGQREETQY

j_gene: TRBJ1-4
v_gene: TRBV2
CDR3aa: ASRPTGATTNEKLF

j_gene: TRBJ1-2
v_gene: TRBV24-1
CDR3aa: ATSDSTGGDGYT

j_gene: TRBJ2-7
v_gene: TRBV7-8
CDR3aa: ASSSTSYEQY

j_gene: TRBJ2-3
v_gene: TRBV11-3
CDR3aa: ASSPGTEKGDTQY

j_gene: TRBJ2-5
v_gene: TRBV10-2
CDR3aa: ASSEFALGQKQETQY

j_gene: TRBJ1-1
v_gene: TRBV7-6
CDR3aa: ASSPRQGGTEAF

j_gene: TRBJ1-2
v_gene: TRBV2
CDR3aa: ASNPGNYGYT

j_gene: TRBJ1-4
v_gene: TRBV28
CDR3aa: ASMQGGEKLF

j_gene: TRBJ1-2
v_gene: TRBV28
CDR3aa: ASRIPTGGEGGYT

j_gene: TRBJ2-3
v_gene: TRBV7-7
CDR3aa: ASTPQTGDTQY

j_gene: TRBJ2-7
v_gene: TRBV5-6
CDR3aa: ASSLGRELY

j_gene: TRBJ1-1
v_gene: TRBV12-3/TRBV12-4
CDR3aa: ASSPFGVREAF

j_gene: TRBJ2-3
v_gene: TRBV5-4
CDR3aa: ASSLGREGPTDTQY

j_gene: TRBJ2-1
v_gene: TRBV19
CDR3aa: ASSPGLAGGPYEQF

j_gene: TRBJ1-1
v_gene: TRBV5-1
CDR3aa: ASSTIQTGMNTEAF